This T cell receptor (beta chain) is from a study of cytomegalovirus exposure and HLA in healthy donors. Across the whole study: There were approximately 400 genotyped donors. Of these, about 81% fell in the genetic ancestry cluster associated with self-reported Caucasian donors. Whole-study findings and limits: Within an earlier analysis, most TCR beta V segments proved productive either about 90% or about 30% of the time. For most subjects, TCR beta sequences were reported to predict HLA-A and HLA-B alleles with accuracy. 150 to 200 TCR beta chains were listed as cytomegalovirus-associated.

This clone was seen only a few times. The target antigen is unknown. The PCR used 60 Vbeta and 13 Jbeta primers. Data came from immunoSEQ multiplex PCR; TCRdb stores just in-frame clones and leaves some out. The repertoire includes 160,000 or so clones, approximately 80% of them detected once, and more than 2% sits in the top ten. Germline values: CDR1 SGHRS, CDR2 YFSETQ. V shed 3 bases and J shed 0 bases, with 6 bases lying between them. This CDR3 region has 14 residues. Sequenced input: PBMCs. This TCR came from a man aged 55 to 69 in good health and CMV-seronegative. The rearrangement links TRBV5-1 to TRBJ1-4; D ambiguous. As DNA, the CDR3 is TGCGCCAGCAGCTCGGCGGCAACTAATGAAAAACTGTTTTTT. Its protein is CASSSAATNEKLFF.